This T cell receptor (beta chain) was sequenced for a study of Ad26.COV2.S vaccination and SARS-CoV-2 variants. Clones were read by immunoSEQ multiplex PCR, and TCRdb kept only the in-frame ones, dropping some. The sample holds 380,000 or so clones; around 82% are singletons and the top ten take nearly 7.5%. The treatment is: roughly 19 received Ad26.COV2.S at low or high dose, single or two shots; about 5 received placebo; per-sample allocation not given. Collection of samples fell on day 63 after the first vaccine or placebo injection. Germline assignment: CDR1 MNHNS and CDR2 SASEGT. This CDR3 region has 16 residues. The V end lost 0 bases, the J end lost 3 bases, and 12 bases lay between the germline ends. Turning to this clone: Its cognate antigen is unknown.

Notes on the study in general: Total T cell responses may have been underestimated by the TCR breadth and depth analyses.

The chain is built from TRBV6-1 and TRBJ2-1, with D possibly being TRBD1 or TRBD2 (5 bases each). The sequence derives from a person aged 18-60 years who received the Ad26.COV2.S COVID-19 vaccine or a placebo. Sequencing was performed on peripheral blood, taken in a trial of Ad26.COV2.S vaccine versus placebo. The chain's CDR3 is CASSEAPGRNYNEQFF. In DNA form, the CDR3 reads TGTGCCAGCAGTGAAGCGCCGGGACGGAACTACAATGAGCAGTTCTTC.